One and the same sample provided the 24 T cell receptor beta chains below, sequenced in a study of cytomegalovirus exposure and HLA in healthy donors. PCR primers comprised 60 Vbeta and 13 Jbeta primers. The assay was immunoSEQ multiplex PCR, and TCRdb's table has in-frame clones only and misses some. This repertoire includes 180,000 or so clones. Sequencing input: PBMCs. These receptor sequences come from a woman under 30 in good health and CMV-seropositive.

This chain connects TRBV11-1 to TRBJ2-1, with TRBD2 matching 14 bases. Per the germline V gene, CDR1 is SGHAT and CDR2 is FQDESV (reference sequence). The J segment lost 8 bases and the V segment lost 6 bases, leaving 6 bases of the junction unmatched. The CDR3 is made up of 15 amino acids. This chain's CDR3 is CASSSTSGRAYEQFF. The CDR3 DNA is TGTGCCAGCAGTTCGACTAGCGGGAGGGCCTATGAGCAGTTCTTC.

The chain is built from TRBV15 and TRBJ2-7; 9 bases match TRBD2. The CDR3 runs 17 residues. Germline V gene lookup returns CDR1 LNHNV and CDR2 YYDKDF (reference sequence). The V and J ends lost 0 bases and 7 bases, in that order; junction bases with no gene match: 13. The CDR3 protein is CATSRDWGLAPGREQYF. CDR3 coding DNA: TGTGCCACCAGCAGAGACTGGGGACTAGCCCCCGGGAGGGAGCAGTACTTC.

The rearrangement uses TRBV6-7 and TRBJ2-1; 8 bases agree with TRBD1. TRBV6-7 is an open reading frame, and its role is uncertain. The V segment lost 0 bases and the J segment 7 bases; nucleotides outside the gene matches: 8. This CDR3 is 16 amino acids long. CDR3 sequence reads: CASSYSGQGFLNEQFF. As DNA, the CDR3 is TGTGCCAGCAGTTACTCCGGACAGGGTTTTTTAAATGAGCAGTTCTTC.

This chain uses TRBV6-1 with TRBJ1-2; D is unclear. This CDR3 comprises 12 residues. Germline values: CDR1 MNHNS, CDR2 SASEGT. V lost 5 bases and J 6 bases, leaving 10 bases between the germline ends. CDR3 loop: CASSSRGHGYTF. For the CDR3, the DNA is TGTGCCAGCAGTTCCCGAGGGCATGGCTACACCTTC.

The chain recombines TRBV6-5 with TRBJ2-1; 8 nucleotides align to TRBD2. Germline assignment: CDR1 MNHEY and CDR2 SVGAGI. Trimming removed 10 bases from V and 3 bases from J; junction bases left unmatched: 11. The CDR3 has 15 amino acids. The CDR3 spells CAMLHIAGNYNEQFF. The CDR3 bases are TGTGCCATGCTCCACATAGCGGGAAACTACAATGAGCAGTTCTTC.

The chain couples TRBV6-1 to TRBJ1-1, with D unclear. The ends were cut back, 4 bases at V and 1 base at J, with 4 bases in the middle. CDR1 and CDR2 from the germline V gene are MNHNS and SASEGT. The CDR3 is made up of 12 amino acids. CDR3 protein: CASSVRNTEAFF. Here the CDR3 DNA reads TGTGCCAGCAGTGTCCGGAACACTGAAGCTTTCTTT.

The V and J genes are TRBV19 and TRBJ1-5; 8 bases line up with TRBD1. The CDR3 spans 15 residues. Germline V gives CDR1 LNHDA, CDR2 SQIVND (reference sequence). V trimming: 7 bases; J trimming: 4 bases; junction bases outside the gene matches: 9. CDR3 in DNA: TGTGCCAGTACCAGTCGGGACAGGCTAAATCAGCCCCAGCATTTT. It codes for CASTSRDRLNQPQHF.

The rearrangement joins TRBV30 to TRBJ1-1; TRBD1 matches 7 bases. The CDR3 contains 15 residues. V was pared by 5 bases and J by 1 base, with 10 bases of the junction left unmatched. Germline assignment: CDR1 GTSNPN and CDR2 SVGIG (reference sequence). CDR3 sequence reads: CAWPLKGQSNTEAFF. CDR3 sequence (DNA): TGTGCCTGGCCTTTGAAGGGACAGTCGAACACTGAAGCTTTCTTT.

J is TRBJ1-3 and V is TRBV18, with D possibly TRBD1 on 6 matching bases. The V gene lost 5 bases and the J gene lost 4 bases, with 12 bases spanning the gap. Germline V gene data show CDR1 as KGHSH and CDR2 as LQKENI. The CDR3 is made up of 14 amino acids. The chain's CDR3 is CASSGGASGNTIYF. Written as DNA, the CDR3 is TGTGCCAGCTCAGGGGGGGCATCCGGAAACACCATATATTTT.

V and J are TRBV19 and TRBJ1-1; 8 positions agree with TRBD1. V shed 6 bases, J shed 0 bases, and the junction held 0 bases outside the gene matches. This CDR3 spans 13 amino acids. Germline lookup yields CDR1 LNHDA and CDR2 SQIVND (reference sequence). This chain's CDR3 is CASRDRVNTEAFF. CDR3 sequence (DNA): TGTGCCAGTAGGGACAGGGTGAACACTGAAGCTTTCTTT.

The chain combines TRBV13 with TRBJ2-7; 7 bases map to TRBD2. With V trimmed by 5 bases and J by 3 bases, 13 bases remained unmatched. Germline assignment: CDR1 PRHDT and CDR2 FYEKMQ (reference sequence). The CDR3 has 16 residues. CDR3 nucleotides: TGTGCCAGCAGCCCGGGAGGTGGGCGGATGAACTACGAGCAGTACTTC. Translated, it gives CASSPGGGRMNYEQYF.

This chain joins TRBV2 and TRBJ1-6; 8 bases are a match to TRBD1. This CDR3 has 14 residues. Germline CDR1 and CDR2: SNHLY and FYNNEI. V lost 6 bases to trimming and J lost 10 bases; unmatched junction nucleotides: 8. This chain's CDR3 is CASRKTGDLSPLHF. In DNA, the CDR3 is TGTGCCAGCAGGAAGACAGGGGATCTATCACCCCTCCACTTT.

The chain links TRBV29-1 to TRBJ2-5; 9 bases line up with TRBD1. Germline CDR1 reads SQVTM; CDR2 reads ANQGSEA. The CDR3 totals 15 residues. The J segment lost 5 bases and the V segment lost 7 bases, leaving 14 bases of the junction unmatched. Written as DNA, the CDR3 is TGCAGCGCTAGAGAACCGGGACAGGGAAAGGAGACCCAGTACTTC. Protein: CSAREPGQGKETQYF.

This chain links TRBV4-1 with TRBJ2-1, with D perhaps matching TRBD2 (5 bases). From germline, CDR1 is MGHRA and CDR2 YSYEKL. The length of the CDR3 is 13 residues. V gave up 5 bases and J gave up 6 bases, with 11 bases separating them. The CDR3 DNA follows: TGCGCCAGCAGCGCCCGACGGGGCAATGAGCAGTTCTTC. Its protein product is CASSARRGNEQFF.

The CDR3 here is CASSLAGTDTQYF. The CDR3 bases are TGTGCCAGCAGCCTAGCGGGGACAGATACGCAGTATTTT. The chain joins TRBV2 to TRBJ2-3; TRBD2 aligns across 9 bases. Germline V lookup: CDR1 SNHLY, CDR2 FYNNEI. The ends lost 6 bases at V and 3 bases at J; junction bases unmatched: 1. This CDR3 is 13 amino acids long.

The rearrangement joins TRBV11-2 to TRBJ2-5; D gene uncertain. Between the trimmed V and J ends, which lost 5 bases and 5 bases, there was a span of 9 bases. The length of the CDR3 is 12 residues. CDR1 and CDR2 from the germline V gene are SGHAT and FQNNGV. The CDR3: CASSPLRETQYF. DNA of the CDR3: TGTGCCAGCAGCCCACTTCGGGAGACCCAGTACTTC.

This rearrangement joins TRBV11-3 to TRBJ1-1, with D unclear. Trimming removed 6 bases at V and 3 bases at J, with 5 bases between. The CDR3 is 11 amino acids. Germline CDR1 and CDR2: SGHNT and YENEEA. CDR3 sequence reads: CASSQDTEAFF. The DNA for the CDR3 is TGTGCCAGCAGTCAGGACACTGAAGCTTTCTTT.

This chain links TRBV5-1 with TRBJ1-1; tentative D call: TRBD1 (6 bases). Germline V gene sequence: CDR1 SGHRS, CDR2 YFSETQ. V was pared by 2 bases and J by 7 bases, with 15 bases between. The CDR3 covers 14 residues. The CDR3 sequence is CASSFGQSPVEAFF. CDR3 sequence (DNA): TGCGCCAGCAGCTTTGGACAGTCCCCCGTTGAAGCTTTCTTT.

The CDR3 loop is CASSLTSGGPYEQYF. The CDR3 bases are TGTGCCAGCAGTTTAACTAGCGGGGGACCTTACGAGCAGTACTTC. This chain uses TRBV27 with TRBJ2-7; TRBD2 agrees at 11 bases. V dropped 2 bases and J dropped 4; count of bases not matched to a gene: 4. CDR1 and CDR2 (germline): MNHEY, SMNVEV (reference sequence). The CDR3 consists of 15 residues.

The chain employs TRBV29-1 and TRBJ2-3; D is uncertain. Trimming left V 7 bases short and J 1 base short, with 3 bases between. The germline V gene encodes CDR1 SQVTM and CDR2 ANQGSEA. This CDR3 comprises 10 residues. DNA for the CDR3: TGCAGCGGGCGCACAGATACGCAGTATTTT. Translation gives CSGRTDTQYF.

V is TRBV29-1 and J is TRBJ2-1; 8 bases map to TRBD2. The CDR3 extends over 15 amino acids. Germline values: CDR1 SQVTM, CDR2 ANQGSEA. The V segment lost 6 bases and the J segment 2 bases; nucleotides outside the gene matches: 9. The CDR3 loop is CSVPRGGDPYNEQFF. CDR3 nucleotide sequence: TGCAGCGTCCCACGGGGGGGGGATCCCTACAATGAGCAGTTCTTC.

V is TRBV5-4 and J is TRBJ2-5; TRBD2 agrees at 7 bases. The length of the CDR3 is 14 residues. V shed 0 bases and J 7 bases; nucleotides not matched to a gene: 6. The germline gives CDR1 SGHNT, CDR2 YYREEE (reference sequence). The CDR3 region has the DNA TGTGCCAGCAGCTTGGCGGGGGGTCAGGTGACCCAGTACTTC. This translates into CASSLAGGQVTQYF. Together with reference TRBV5-4 and TRBJ2-5, the CDR3 gives the full variable domain: ETGVTQSPTHLIKTRGQQVTLRCSSQSGHNTVSWYQQALGQGPQFIFQYYREEENGRGNFPPRFSGLQFPNYSSELNVNALELDDSALYLCASSLAGGQVTQYFGPGTRLLVL.

The genes are TRBV7-8 and TRBJ2-1, with TRBD1 identical over 8 bases. Trimming at V came to 0 bases and at J to 0 bases, leaving 7 bases not matched to a gene. This CDR3 has 18 residues. The germline gives CDR1 SGHVS, CDR2 FQNEAQ. This chain's CDR3 is CASSLASRQGSSYNEQFF. Here the CDR3 DNA reads TGTGCCAGCAGCTTAGCGTCCCGACAGGGGAGCTCCTACAATGAGCAGTTCTTC.

The chain recombines TRBV7-3 with TRBJ2-7; a possible D gene is TRBD1 (6 bases). From germline, CDR1 is SGHTA and CDR2 FQGTGA. There are 15 residues in the CDR3. The ends were cut back, 2 bases at V and 3 bases at J, with 14 bases in the middle. The CDR3 coding sequence is TGTGCCAGCAGCTTAGGCCCTGGGGGCAACTACGAGCAGTACTTC. The encoded protein is CASSLGPGGNYEQYF.